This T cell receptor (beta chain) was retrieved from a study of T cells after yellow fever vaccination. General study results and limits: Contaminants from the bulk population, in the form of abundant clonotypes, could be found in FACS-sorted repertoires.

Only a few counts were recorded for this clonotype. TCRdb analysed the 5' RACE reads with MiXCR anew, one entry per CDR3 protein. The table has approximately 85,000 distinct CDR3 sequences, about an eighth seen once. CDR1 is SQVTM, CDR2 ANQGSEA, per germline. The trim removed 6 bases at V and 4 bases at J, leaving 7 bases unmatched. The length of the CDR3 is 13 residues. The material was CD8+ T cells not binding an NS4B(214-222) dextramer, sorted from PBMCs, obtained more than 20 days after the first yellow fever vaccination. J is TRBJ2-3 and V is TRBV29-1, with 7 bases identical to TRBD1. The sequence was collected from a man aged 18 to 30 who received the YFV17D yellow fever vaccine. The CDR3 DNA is TGCAGCGTGGTGACAGGGTTAGCAGATACGCAGTATTTT. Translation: CSVVTGLADTQYF.